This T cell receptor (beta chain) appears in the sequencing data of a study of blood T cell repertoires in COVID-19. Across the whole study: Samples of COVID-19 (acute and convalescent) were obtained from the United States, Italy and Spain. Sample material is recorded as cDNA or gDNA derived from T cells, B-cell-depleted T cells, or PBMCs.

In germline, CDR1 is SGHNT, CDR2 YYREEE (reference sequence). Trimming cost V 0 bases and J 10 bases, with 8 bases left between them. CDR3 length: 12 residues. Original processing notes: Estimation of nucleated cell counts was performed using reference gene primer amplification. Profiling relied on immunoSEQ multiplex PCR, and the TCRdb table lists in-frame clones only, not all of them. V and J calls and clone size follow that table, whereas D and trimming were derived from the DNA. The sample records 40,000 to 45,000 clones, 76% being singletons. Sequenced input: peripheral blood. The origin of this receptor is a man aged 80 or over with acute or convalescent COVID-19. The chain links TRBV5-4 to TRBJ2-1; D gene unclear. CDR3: CASSLAAEEQFF. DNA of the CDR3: TGTGCCAGCAGCTTGGCTGCGGAAGAGCAGTTCTTC. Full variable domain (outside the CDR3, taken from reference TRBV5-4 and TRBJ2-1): ETGVTQSPTHLIKTRGQQVTLRCSSQSGHNTVSWYQQALGQGPQFIFQYYREEENGRGNFPPRFSGLQFPNYSSELNVNALELDDSALYLCASSLAAEEQFFGPGTRLTVL.